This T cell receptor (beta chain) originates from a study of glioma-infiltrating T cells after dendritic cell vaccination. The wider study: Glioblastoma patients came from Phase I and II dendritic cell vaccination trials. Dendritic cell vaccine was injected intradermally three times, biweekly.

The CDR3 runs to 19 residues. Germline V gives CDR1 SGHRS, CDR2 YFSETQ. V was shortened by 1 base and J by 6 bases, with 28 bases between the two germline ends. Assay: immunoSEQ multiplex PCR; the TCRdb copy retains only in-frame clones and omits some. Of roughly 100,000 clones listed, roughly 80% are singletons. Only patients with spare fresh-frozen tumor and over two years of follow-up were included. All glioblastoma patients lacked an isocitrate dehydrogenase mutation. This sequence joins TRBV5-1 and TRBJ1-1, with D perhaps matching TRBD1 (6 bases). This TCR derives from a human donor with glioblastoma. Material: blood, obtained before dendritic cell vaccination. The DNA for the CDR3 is TGCGCCAGCAGCTTGTCTCCCAGGGGCCCTCGTCGCCCCCTCTCTGAAGCTTTCTTT. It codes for CASSLSPRGPRRPLSEAFF.